Shown below are 22 T cell receptor beta chains from a single sample sequenced in a study of shared clonotypes between healthy human individuals (TCRdb year 2020). The method was the immunoSEQ multiplex PCR assay. TCRdb limited this immuneACCESS table to in-frame rearrangements with V and J called. A share of clones is missing; checked studies link under half to unresolved V genes, and the rest is unexplained. The sample table contains around 1.5 million clones; only one count was recorded for approximately 98% of them. The top ten clonotypes cover approximately 0.45% of the sample. Sequencing was done on a sample of naive CD4+ T cells sorted from blood. The sample's cell subset or site label, decoded: CD45RA+ positively selected. The receptors shown here come from a man aged 30-40 years in good health.

The chain uses TRBV7-8 and TRBJ2-7; the D gene is possibly TRBD2 (6 bases). Germline V gene sequence: CDR1 SGHVS, CDR2 FQNEAQ. This CDR3 region has 16 residues. Trimming left V 1 base short and J 3 bases short, with 16 bases between. CDR3 nucleotides: TGTGCCAGCAGCTTAGATAGCGGAGGGGCTCACTACGAGCAGTACTTC. It yields the protein CASSLDSGGAHYEQYF.

The V gene is TRBV28, the J gene TRBJ2-7; 8 bases agree with TRBD2. Trimming at V came to 4 bases and at J to 6 bases, leaving 8 bases not matched to a gene. This CDR3 contains 14 residues. CDR1 and CDR2 from the germline V gene are MDHEN and SYDVKM. CDR3 sequence: CASSSHSGMGEQYF. The CDR3 nucleotides read TGTGCCAGCAGTTCTCATAGCGGGATGGGCGAGCAGTACTTC.

This clone was counted once. The chain's CDR3 is CASNLSGTQYF. The DNA for the CDR3 is TGTGCCAGCAACCTTTCGGGGACCCAGTACTTC. The chain uses TRBV2 and TRBJ2-5; D is unclear. This CDR3 has 11 residues. V was shortened by 7 bases and J by 7 bases, with 10 bases between the two germline ends. The germline V gene has CDR1 SNHLY and CDR2 FYNNEI.

The chain employs TRBV18 and TRBJ1-4; possible D gene TRBD1, 5 bases. The CDR3 sequence is 13 residues long. Trimming removed 5 bases at V and 7 bases at J, with 11 bases between. Looked up from germline, CDR1 is KGHSH and CDR2 is LQKENI. The CDR3 loop reads CASSGARIEKLFF. In DNA, the CDR3 is TGTGCCAGCTCAGGGGCGCGGATTGAAAAACTGTTTTTT.

The V call is TRBV29-1, the J call TRBJ2-5; 12 nucleotides align to TRBD2. The germline CDR1 and CDR2 sequences are SQVTM and ANQGSEA. CDR3 length: 17 amino acids. V shed 1 base, J shed 0 bases, and the junction held 6 bases outside the gene matches. The CDR3 reads CSVEGTSGNAYQETQYF. CDR3 DNA: TGCAGCGTTGAAGGGACTAGCGGGAACGCTTACCAAGAGACCCAGTACTTC.

The chain carries TRBV5-1 and TRBJ1-1; D is uncertain. Germline V lookup: CDR1 SGHRS, CDR2 YFSETQ. The CDR3 extends over 16 amino acids. Trimming removed 5 bases at V and 1 base at J, with 18 bases between. In DNA form, the CDR3 reads TGCGCCAGCAGTTTAAACCCCGACATAACGAACACTGAAGCTTTCTTT. It specifies CASSLNPDITNTEAFF.

The J gene is TRBJ1-1, the V gene TRBV15; possible D gene TRBD1, 5 bases. V was clipped by 0 bases and J by 5 bases, with 7 bases between them. The CDR3 has 13 residues. Looked up from germline, CDR1 is LNHNV and CDR2 is YYDKDF (reference sequence). This CDR3 reads CATSRDRQTEAFF. In nucleotides, the CDR3 is TGTGCCACCAGCAGAGACCGACAGACTGAAGCTTTCTTT.

V gene TRBV2 combines with J gene TRBJ2-2; D gene uncertain. The CDR3 has 13 amino acids. The V end was cut by 6 bases, the J end by 2 bases, with 7 bases between. Germline values: CDR1 SNHLY, CDR2 FYNNEI. The CDR3 is CASSSSNTGELFF. The DNA for the CDR3 is TGTGCCAGCAGCAGTAGCAACACCGGGGAGCTGTTTTTT.

V gene TRBV11-2 combines with J gene TRBJ2-7; D remains unclear. Germline V CDR1 and CDR2: SGHAT, FQNNGV. V shed 2 bases and J shed 2 bases, with 16 bases lying between them. The CDR3 spans 16 residues. In DNA form, the CDR3 reads TGTGCCAGCAGCTTACTTCTCCACCGGGTCCCCTACGAGCAGTACTTC. It yields the protein CASSLLLHRVPYEQYF. Full variable domain (rest looked up from reference TRBV11-2 and TRBJ2-7): EAGVAQSPRYKIIEKRQSVAFWCNPISGHATLYWYQQILGQGPKLLIQFQNNGVVDDSQLPKDRFSAERLKGVDSTLKIQPAKLEDSAVYLCASSLLLHRVPYEQYFGPGTRLTVT.

Concerning this clone itself: The sample contains more than one DNA sequence encoding this CDR3. V gene TRBV5-6 combines with J gene TRBJ2-7; TRBD1 aligns across 7 bases. This CDR3 comprises 13 residues. Losses at the gene ends were 4 bases for V and 0 bases for J; bases not matched to a gene: 1. The germline CDR1 and CDR2 sequences are SGHDT and YYEEEE. The CDR3: CASSRTGSYEQYF. CDR3 in DNA: TGTGCCAGCAGCCGGACAGGCTCCTACGAGCAGTACTTC.

The chain links TRBV7-9 to TRBJ2-5; no clear D. Germline loops: CDR1 SEHNR, CDR2 FQNEAQ (reference sequence). With 4 bases removed from V and 2 bases from J, the gap between germline ends came to 11 bases. The CDR3 is 14 residues long. This CDR3 reads CASSYGRSQETQYF. Here the CDR3 DNA reads TGTGCCAGCAGCTACGGACGAAGTCAAGAGACCCAGTACTTC.

The chain uses TRBV19 and TRBJ2-7; the D gene is possibly TRBD1 (5 bases). This CDR3 is built from 15 residues. Trimming left V 3 bases short and J 4 bases short, with 16 bases between. Looked up from germline, CDR1 is LNHDA and CDR2 is SQIVND (reference sequence). CDR3 sequence (DNA): TGTGCCAGTAGTATCAGGGTTGCGGAGAGATACGAGCAGTACTTC. Translation: CASSIRVAERYEQYF.

The V gene is TRBV6-6, the J gene TRBJ2-7; tentatively, D is TRBD2 (6 bases). The CDR3 runs to 14 residues. Germline V lookup: CDR1 MNHNY, CDR2 SVGAGI (reference sequence). Trimming stripped 2 bases from V and 3 bases from J, with 11 bases between. CDR3 in amino acids: CASSYAGRDYEQYF. CDR3 DNA sequence: TGTGCCAGCAGTTACGCGGGGCGGGACTACGAGCAGTACTTC.

This sequence joins TRBV28 and TRBJ2-7; D possibly corresponds to TRBD2 (6 bases). Germline values: CDR1 MDHEN, CDR2 SYDVKM. The CDR3 spans 14 residues. V was pared by 8 bases and J by 4 bases, with 18 bases between. The CDR3 DNA reads as TGTGCCAGCGAAGGAAGACACGCGGGGTACGAGCAGTACTTC. Protein sequence: CASEGRHAGYEQYF. Full variable domain (remainder filled in from reference TRBV28 and TRBJ2-7): DVKVTQSSRYLVKRTGEKVFLECVQDMDHENMFWYRQDPGLGLRLIYFSYDVKMKEKGDIPEGYSVSREKKERFSLILESASTNQTSMYLCASEGRHAGYEQYFGPGTRLTVT.

Here the CDR3 DNA reads TGCGCCAGCAGTGAGACACCCCAAGAGACCCAGTACTTC. As protein: CASSETPQETQYF. This chain links TRBV10-2 with TRBJ2-5; no reliable D call. The CDR3 length is 13 residues. Trimming pared 2 bases from V and 1 base from J, leaving 5 bases between. Germline CDR1 reads WSHSY; CDR2 reads SAAADI.

The CDR3 is CASSIRGLNQPQHF. The CDR3 DNA is TGTGCCAGCAGTATCCGGGGCCTGAATCAGCCCCAGCATTTT. The chain recombines TRBV28 with TRBJ1-5; D is possibly TRBD1 (5 bases). V was cut by 5 bases and J by 4 bases, with 12 bases left in between. The CDR3 sequence is 14 residues long. The V gene's germline CDR1 is MDHEN and CDR2 SYDVKM.

The V gene is TRBV19, the J gene TRBJ2-1; tentatively, D is TRBD1 (5 bases). The CDR3 sequence is 15 residues long. Trimming left V 4 bases short and J 0 bases short, with 10 bases between. The V gene's germline CDR1 is LNHDA and CDR2 SQIVND (reference sequence). This CDR3 is CASSTRGSSYNEQFF. The CDR3 DNA is TGTGCCAGTAGTACAAGGGGCAGCTCCTACAATGAGCAGTTCTTC.

V and J are TRBV5-4 and TRBJ2-4, with no clear D. CDR1 is SGHNT and CDR2 is YYREEE in the germline V gene (reference sequence). V was clipped by 0 bases and J by 2 bases, with 6 bases between them. The CDR3 consists of 14 residues. The CDR3 loop reads CASSLERPKNIQYF. The DNA of the CDR3 is TGTGCCAGCAGCTTGGAACGTCCCAAAAACATTCAGTACTTC. Supplemented by reference TRBV5-4 and TRBJ2-4, the full variable domain reads ETGVTQSPTHLIKTRGQQVTLRCSSQSGHNTVSWYQQALGQGPQFIFQYYREEENGRGNFPPRFSGLQFPNYSSELNVNALELDDSALYLCASSLERPKNIQYFGAGTRLSVL.

The chain recombines TRBV28 with TRBJ2-7; D call uncertain. The ends were cut back, 2 bases at V and 7 bases at J, with 18 bases in the middle. The CDR3 is made up of 15 amino acids. CDR1 and CDR2 from the germline V gene are MDHEN and SYDVKM. The CDR3 DNA is TGTGCCAGCAGTTTAGTCCCGGCGATGCCGAGGGAGCAGTACTTC. Its translation: CASSLVPAMPREQYF.

The chain joins TRBV6-1 to TRBJ2-7; no firm D call. With 1 base removed from V and 2 bases from J, the gap between germline ends came to 9 bases. Germline CDR1 and CDR2: MNHNS and SASEGT. The CDR3 runs to 14 residues. The CDR3 spells CASSEGGRAYEQYF. DNA of the CDR3: TGTGCCAGCAGTGAAGGCGGAAGAGCCTACGAGCAGTACTTC.

This chain joins TRBV28 and TRBJ2-7; maybe TRBD1 (5 bases). There are 14 residues in the CDR3. CDR1 MDHEN and CDR2 SYDVKM come from the germline V gene. Between the trimmed V and J ends, which lost 1 base and 4 bases, there was a span of 11 bases. The CDR3 coding sequence is TGTGCCAGCAGTTTATATATGACAGAATACGAGCAGTACTTC. The encoded protein is CASSLYMTEYEQYF.

This rearrangement joins TRBV5-5 to TRBJ1-2; D remains ambiguous. Germline V gene data show CDR1 as SGHKS and CDR2 as YYEKEE (reference sequence). This CDR3 contains 12 residues. V was clipped by 3 bases and J by 7 bases, with 10 bases between them. DNA for the CDR3: TGTGCCAGCAGCTCAAACTTGGGTGGCTACACCTTC. Translated, it gives CASSSNLGGYTF. The full variable domain, completed using reference TRBV5-5 and TRBJ1-2, is DAGVTQSPTHLIKTRGQQVTLRCSPISGHKSVSWYQQVLGQGPQFIFQYYEKEERGRGNFPDRFSARQFPNYSSELNVNALLLGDSALYLCASSSNLGGYTFGSGTRLTVV.